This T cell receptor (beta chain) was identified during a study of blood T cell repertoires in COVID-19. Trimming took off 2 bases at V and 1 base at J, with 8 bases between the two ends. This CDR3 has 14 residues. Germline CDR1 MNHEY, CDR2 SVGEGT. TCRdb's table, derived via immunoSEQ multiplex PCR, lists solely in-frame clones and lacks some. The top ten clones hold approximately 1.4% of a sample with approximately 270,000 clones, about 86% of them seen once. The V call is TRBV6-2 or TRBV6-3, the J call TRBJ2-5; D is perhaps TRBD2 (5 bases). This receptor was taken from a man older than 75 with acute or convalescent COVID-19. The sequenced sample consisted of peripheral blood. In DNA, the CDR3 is TGTGCCAGCAGTTACACGGGGTTCCAAGAGACCCAGTACTTC. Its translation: CASSYTGFQETQYF.